This TCR beta chain was identified during a study of cytomegalovirus exposure and HLA in healthy donors. About the research overall: In an early release, HLA-typed donors contributed 80 million to 95 million unique TCR sequences. Study-wide results and caveats: Because they were indistinguishable, some V segments, including TRBV6-2 and TRBV6-3, were excluded. Rates of TCR association differed by HLA locus in a later analysis, with DRB1 highest and HLA-C lowest.

PCR amplification relied on 60 Vbeta primers (plus 13 Jbeta primers). Method: immunoSEQ multiplex PCR; TCRdb's copy keeps in-frame clones and lacks some. The table records about 120,000 clones, around 77% of them present only once. Turning to this clone: Its antigen remains unknown.

Germline assignment: CDR1 SGHDN and CDR2 FVKESK. V was trimmed by 0 bases and J by 1 base, leaving 15 bases between them. The CDR3 has 17 residues. Sequences were obtained from PBMCs. This chain uses TRBV14 with TRBJ2-5; tentative D call: TRBD2 (6 bases). The receptor's source is a man aged 35-49 years in good health and CMV-seropositive. In DNA form, the CDR3 reads TGTGCCAGCAGCCAAGATGTAGTCAGGGAGGCCCAAGAGACCCAGTACTTC. Residues: CASSQDVVREAQETQYF.